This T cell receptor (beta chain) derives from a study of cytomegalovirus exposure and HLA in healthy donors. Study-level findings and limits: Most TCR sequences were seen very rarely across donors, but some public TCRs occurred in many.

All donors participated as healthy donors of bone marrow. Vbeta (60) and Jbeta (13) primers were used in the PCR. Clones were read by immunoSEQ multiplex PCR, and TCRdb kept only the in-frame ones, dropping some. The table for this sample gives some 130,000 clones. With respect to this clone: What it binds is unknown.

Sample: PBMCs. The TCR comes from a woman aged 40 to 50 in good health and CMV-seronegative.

The CDR3, as DNA: TGTGCCAGCAGTGAATCCGCGGGGGCAGCGTCACCCCTCCACTTT. Translated: CASSESAGAASPLHF. This rearrangement joins TRBV6-1 to TRBJ1-6; tentatively, D is TRBD1 (6 bases). The ends were cut back, 2 bases at V and 10 bases at J, with 15 bases in the middle. This CDR3 is built from 15 residues. Germline loops: CDR1 MNHNS, CDR2 SASEGT.